These T cell receptor beta chains were read from a single sample in a study of blood T cell repertoires in COVID-19. Method: immunoSEQ multiplex PCR; TCRdb's copy keeps in-frame clones and lacks some. The sample lists 95,000 to 150,000 clones; about 80% were seen once. Sequencing was carried out using peripheral blood. Every receptor here comes from a man between 60 and 75 years old with active or convalescent COVID-19. Each CDR3 is given with its conserved first and last residue. Fields, in order: J gene, D gene, clone size, V gene, CDR3 length, CDR3 protein, CDR3 DNA. D genes are given only for firm matches. Clone size appears in some rows only: once, few, many, or a class for an expanded clone.

j_call: TRBJ2-5; d_call: TRBD1; clone_size: once; v_call: TRBV6-5; cdr3_length: 16; cdr3_aa: CASSYYLQGARETQYF; cdr3_nt: TGTGCCAGCAGTTACTACCTGCAGGGGGCTAGGGAGACCCAGTACTTC
j_call: TRBJ2-2; d_call: -; clone_size: -; v_call: TRBV19; cdr3_length: 14; cdr3_aa: CASSIQRGGGELFF; cdr3_nt: TGTGCCAGTAGTATCCAGAGGGGAGGAGGGGAGCTGTTTTTT
j_call: TRBJ2-7; d_call: -; clone_size: -; v_call: TRBV28; cdr3_length: 13; cdr3_aa: CASRLQGSYEQYF; cdr3_nt: TGTGCCAGCAGATTACAGGGTTCCTACGAGCAGTACTTC
j_call: TRBJ1-2; d_call: -; clone_size: -; v_call: TRBV5-1; cdr3_length: 16; cdr3_aa: CASSLIAVAGLDGYTF; cdr3_nt: TGCGCCAGCAGCTTGATTGCAGTCGCAGGGCTCGATGGCTACACCTTC
j_call: TRBJ2-7; d_call: TRBD2; clone_size: -; v_call: TRBV6-2/TRBV6-3; cdr3_length: 15; cdr3_aa: CASSYSLAGGREQYF; cdr3_nt: TGTGCCAGCAGTTACTCTCTAGCGGGAGGAAGGGAGCAGTACTTC
j_call: TRBJ2-7; d_call: -; clone_size: -; v_call: TRBV5-1; cdr3_length: 14; cdr3_aa: CASSLAGAPREQYF; cdr3_nt: TGCGCCAGCAGCTTGGCGGGAGCCCCTCGCGAGCAGTACTTC
j_call: TRBJ1-5; d_call: -; clone_size: -; v_call: TRBV6-6; cdr3_length: 15; cdr3_aa: CASSLGGYGNQPQHF; cdr3_nt: TGTGCCAGCAGTCTTGGGGGGTACGGCAATCAGCCCCAGCATTTT
j_call: TRBJ2-1; d_call: TRBD2; clone_size: -; v_call: TRBV11-2; cdr3_length: 14; cdr3_aa: CASSLVAGYNEQFF; cdr3_nt: TGTGCCAGCAGCTTAGTAGCGGGGTACAATGAGCAGTTCTTC
j_call: TRBJ1-4; d_call: TRBD1; clone_size: -; v_call: TRBV25-1; cdr3_length: 17; cdr3_aa: CASSENRGGSTNEKLFF; cdr3_nt: TGTGCCAGCAGTGAGAACAGGGGCGGTTCAACTAATGAAAAACTGTTTTTT
j_call: TRBJ2-5; d_call: TRBD2; clone_size: -; v_call: TRBV7-3; cdr3_length: 16; cdr3_aa: CASSLGGLAGQETQYF; cdr3_nt: TGTGCCAGCAGCCTAGGGGGACTAGCGGGCCAAGAGACCCAGTACTTC
j_call: TRBJ2-2; d_call: TRBD2; clone_size: -; v_call: TRBV14; cdr3_length: 17; cdr3_aa: CASSQGWGREGTGELFF; cdr3_nt: TGTGCCAGCAGCCAAGGCTGGGGACGGGAGGGCACCGGGGAGCTGTTTTTT
j_call: TRBJ2-7; d_call: -; clone_size: -; v_call: TRBV6-5; cdr3_length: 14; cdr3_aa: CASSSYRNSYEQYF; cdr3_nt: TGTGCCAGCAGTTCCTACAGAAACTCCTACGAGCAGTACTTC
j_call: TRBJ2-1; d_call: TRBD1; clone_size: few; v_call: TRBV4-2; cdr3_length: 13; cdr3_aa: CASSQDQGQGGFF; cdr3_nt: TGTGCCAGCAGCCAAGATCAGGGACAGGGCGGGTTCTTC
j_call: TRBJ2-3; d_call: TRBD1; clone_size: once; v_call: TRBV7-9; cdr3_length: 16; cdr3_aa: CASSSLDRGGTDTQYF; cdr3_nt: TGTGCCAGCAGCTCCCTAGACAGGGGGGGCACAGATACGCAGTATTTT
j_call: TRBJ1-5; d_call: -; clone_size: many; v_call: TRBV10-2; cdr3_length: 16; cdr3_aa: CASSESPGNSNQPQHF; cdr3_nt: TGCGCCAGCAGTGAGTCCCCAGGGAATAGCAATCAGCCCCAGCATTTT
j_call: TRBJ2-7; d_call: -; clone_size: many; v_call: TRBV5-1; cdr3_length: 12; cdr3_aa: CASSLDRVEQYF; cdr3_nt: TGCGCCAGCAGCTTGGACAGGGTCGAGCAGTACTTC
j_call: TRBJ2-2; d_call: -; clone_size: -; v_call: TRBV7-8; cdr3_length: 14; cdr3_aa: CASSLLQSGGELFF; cdr3_nt: TGTGCCAGCAGTCTCCTTCAGTCAGGCGGGGAGCTGTTTTTT
j_call: TRBJ2-1; d_call: TRBD2; clone_size: -; v_call: TRBV7-3; cdr3_length: 17; cdr3_aa: CASAGGLSGPSYNEQFF; cdr3_nt: TGTGCCAGCGCCGGGGGGTTGAGCGGCCCGTCCTACAATGAGCAGTTCTTC
j_call: TRBJ2-5; d_call: TRBD2; clone_size: -; v_call: TRBV28; cdr3_length: 16; cdr3_aa: CASSPLAGGRVETQYF; cdr3_nt: TGTGCCAGCAGTCCTCTAGCGGGAGGGCGGGTAGAGACCCAGTACTTC
j_call: TRBJ1-6; d_call: -; clone_size: -; v_call: TRBV27; cdr3_length: 14; cdr3_aa: CARFRTSGNSPLHF; cdr3_nt: TGTGCCAGGTTTCGGACCTCGGGAAATTCACCCCTCCACTTT
j_call: TRBJ2-5; d_call: TRBD2; clone_size: -; v_call: TRBV18; cdr3_length: 16; cdr3_aa: CASSPGLAGGGETQYF; cdr3_nt: TGTGCCAGCTCACCAGGACTAGCGGGAGGGGGAGAGACCCAGTACTTC
j_call: TRBJ1-2; d_call: TRBD1; clone_size: -; v_call: TRBV28; cdr3_length: 14; cdr3_aa: CASSISGTAYGYTF; cdr3_nt: TGTGCCAGCAGTATCTCCGGGACAGCATATGGCTACACCTTC
j_call: TRBJ2-5; d_call: -; clone_size: -; v_call: TRBV6-5; cdr3_length: 16; cdr3_aa: CASSSTYFQFGEAQYF; cdr3_nt: TGTGCCAGCAGTTCGACCTACTTTCAGTTTGGGGAGGCCCAGTACTTC
j_call: TRBJ2-1; d_call: TRBD1; clone_size: -; v_call: TRBV4-2; cdr3_length: 15; cdr3_aa: CASSQEQGVWNEQFF; cdr3_nt: TGTGCCAGCAGCCAAGAACAGGGGGTATGGAATGAGCAGTTCTTC
j_call: TRBJ2-2; d_call: TRBD2; clone_size: -; v_call: TRBV5-1; cdr3_length: 16; cdr3_aa: CASSLASGENTGELFF; cdr3_nt: TGCGCCAGCAGCTTGGCTAGCGGGGAGAACACCGGGGAGCTGTTTTTT
j_call: TRBJ2-3; d_call: TRBD2; clone_size: -; v_call: TRBV11-3; cdr3_length: 16; cdr3_aa: CASSPGLAGSSDTQYF; cdr3_nt: TGTGCCAGCAGCCCCGGACTAGCGGGAAGCTCAGATACGCAGTATTTT
j_call: TRBJ2-1; d_call: TRBD2; clone_size: -; v_call: TRBV15; cdr3_length: 16; cdr3_aa: CATSLGLARPYNEQFF; cdr3_nt: TGTGCCACCAGCTTGGGACTAGCGAGACCTTACAATGAGCAGTTCTTC
j_call: TRBJ2-5; d_call: -; clone_size: -; v_call: TRBV7-9; cdr3_length: 13; cdr3_aa: CASSLSGEETQYF; cdr3_nt: TGTGCCAGCAGCTTAAGTGGAGAAGAGACCCAGTACTTC
j_call: TRBJ2-1; d_call: -; clone_size: few; v_call: TRBV3-1/TRBV3-2; cdr3_length: 13; cdr3_aa: CASSRSSYNEQFF; cdr3_nt: TGTGCCAGCAGCCGCAGCTCCTACAATGAGCAGTTCTTC
j_call: TRBJ2-7; d_call: -; clone_size: few; v_call: TRBV6-4; cdr3_length: 14; cdr3_aa: CASRWVTGKHEQYF; cdr3_nt: TGTGCCAGCAGGTGGGTCACGGGTAAACACGAGCAGTACTTC
j_call: TRBJ2-7; d_call: -; clone_size: -; v_call: TRBV6-2/TRBV6-3; cdr3_length: 14; cdr3_aa: CASSYSSLVYEQYF; cdr3_nt: TGTGCCAGCAGTTACTCCTCCCTAGTCTACGAGCAGTACTTC
j_call: TRBJ1-2; d_call: -; clone_size: once; v_call: TRBV12-3/TRBV12-4; cdr3_length: 12; cdr3_aa: CASSLQVDGYTF; cdr3_nt: TGTGCCAGCAGTTTACAGGTTGATGGCTACACCTTC
j_call: TRBJ1-2; d_call: -; clone_size: -; v_call: TRBV5-1; cdr3_length: 15; cdr3_aa: CASSLDGGGTGGYTF; cdr3_nt: TGCGCCAGCAGCTTGGACGGGGGGGGAACAGGGGGCTACACCTTC
j_call: TRBJ1-5; d_call: -; clone_size: -; v_call: TRBV30; cdr3_length: 14; cdr3_aa: CAWSVGEVNQPQHF; cdr3_nt: TGTGCCTGGAGTGTCGGGGAGGTCAATCAGCCCCAGCATTTT
j_call: TRBJ1-4; d_call: -; clone_size: -; v_call: TRBV7-3; cdr3_length: 12; cdr3_aa: CASRQGLGKLFF; cdr3_nt: TGTGCCAGCAGACAGGGCCTTGGAAAACTGTTTTTT
j_call: TRBJ2-2; d_call: TRBD2; clone_size: -; v_call: TRBV7-3; cdr3_length: 15; cdr3_aa: CASSWEREKTGELFF; cdr3_nt: TGTGCCAGCAGCTGGGAGCGGGAGAAGACCGGGGAGCTGTTTTTT
j_call: TRBJ2-2; d_call: TRBD1; clone_size: -; v_call: TRBV24-1; cdr3_length: 14; cdr3_aa: CATSGTGPTGELFF; cdr3_nt: TGTGCCACCTCCGGGACAGGGCCCACCGGGGAGCTGTTTTTT
j_call: TRBJ2-7; d_call: -; clone_size: once; v_call: TRBV7-9; cdr3_length: 13; cdr3_aa: CASSLDGYNEQYF; cdr3_nt: TGTGCCAGCAGCTTAGACGGGTATAACGAGCAGTACTTC
j_call: TRBJ1-1; d_call: -; clone_size: -; v_call: TRBV19; cdr3_length: 15; cdr3_aa: CASSVNRVDQTEAFF; cdr3_nt: TGTGCCAGTAGTGTTAACCGGGTCGACCAGACTGAAGCTTTCTTT
j_call: TRBJ2-2; d_call: -; clone_size: -; v_call: TRBV29-1; cdr3_length: 15; cdr3_aa: CSVELQASQSGELFF; cdr3_nt: TGCAGCGTTGAACTACAGGCGAGTCAAAGCGGGGAGCTGTTTTTT
j_call: TRBJ2-1; d_call: TRBD2; clone_size: -; v_call: TRBV5-1; cdr3_length: 17; cdr3_aa: CASSLAGGGSSYNEQFF; cdr3_nt: TGCGCCAGCAGCTTGGCGGGGGGAGGTAGCTCCTACAATGAGCAGTTCTTC
j_call: TRBJ1-4; d_call: TRBD1; clone_size: -; v_call: TRBV9; cdr3_length: 14; cdr3_aa: CASSVTGAGEKLFF; cdr3_nt: TGTGCCAGCAGCGTTACAGGGGCGGGAGAAAAACTGTTTTTT
j_call: TRBJ2-1; d_call: -; clone_size: once; v_call: TRBV19; cdr3_length: 12; cdr3_aa: CASQAQYNEQFF; cdr3_nt: TGTGCCAGCCAAGCCCAATACAATGAGCAGTTCTTC
j_call: TRBJ2-1; d_call: TRBD2; clone_size: -; v_call: TRBV3-1/TRBV3-2; cdr3_length: 16; cdr3_aa: CASSQVRTSGSNEQFF; cdr3_nt: TGTGCCAGCAGCCAAGTTCGGACTAGCGGGAGCAATGAGCAGTTCTTC
j_call: TRBJ2-1; d_call: TRBD2; clone_size: -; v_call: TRBV14; cdr3_length: 14; cdr3_aa: CASSQQAGRYEQFF; cdr3_nt: TGTGCCAGCAGCCAACAAGCGGGGCGGTATGAGCAGTTCTTC
j_call: TRBJ1-6; d_call: TRBD1; clone_size: -; v_call: TRBV25-1; cdr3_length: 14; cdr3_aa: CASRRQGENSPLHF; cdr3_nt: TGTGCCAGCAGAAGACAGGGGGAGAATTCACCCCTCCACTTT
j_call: TRBJ2-5; d_call: TRBD2; clone_size: -; v_call: TRBV7-2; cdr3_length: 15; cdr3_aa: CASSLFAGGLETQYF; cdr3_nt: TGTGCCAGCAGCCTCTTCGCGGGAGGGCTCGAGACCCAGTACTTC
j_call: TRBJ1-1; d_call: -; clone_size: -; v_call: TRBV10-3; cdr3_length: 17; cdr3_aa: CAISPSGGRSLNTEAFF; cdr3_nt: TGTGCCATCAGTCCCAGTGGGGGCAGGAGCCTGAACACTGAAGCTTTCTTT
j_call: TRBJ2-7; d_call: -; clone_size: -; v_call: TRBV4-2; cdr3_length: 13; cdr3_aa: CASSQDVSYEQYF; cdr3_nt: TGTGCCAGCAGCCAAGACGTCTCCTACGAGCAGTACTTC
j_call: TRBJ2-7; d_call: -; clone_size: -; v_call: TRBV11-2; cdr3_length: 15; cdr3_aa: CASSSGLLNGVEQYF; cdr3_nt: TGTGCCAGCAGCAGCGGACTGCTAAATGGGGTCGAGCAGTACTTC
j_call: TRBJ2-1; d_call: TRBD2; clone_size: -; v_call: TRBV7-2; cdr3_length: 19; cdr3_aa: CASSSRGLADAFSYNEQFF; cdr3_nt: TGTGCCAGCAGCTCCCGGGGCCTAGCGGACGCGTTCTCCTACAATGAGCAGTTCTTC
j_call: TRBJ1-1; d_call: -; clone_size: -; v_call: TRBV29-1; cdr3_length: 16; cdr3_aa: CSVALGASGMNTEAFF; cdr3_nt: TGCAGCGTTGCCTTAGGGGCTTCTGGGATGAACACTGAAGCTTTCTTT
j_call: TRBJ2-5; d_call: TRBD2; clone_size: -; v_call: TRBV5-1; cdr3_length: 16; cdr3_aa: CASSFTSGRVEETQYF; cdr3_nt: TGCGCCAGCAGCTTTACTAGCGGGAGGGTCGAAGAGACCCAGTACTTC
j_call: TRBJ1-6; d_call: TRBD1; clone_size: -; v_call: TRBV28; cdr3_length: 17; cdr3_aa: CASSGTDRGRLNSPLHF; cdr3_nt: TGTGCCAGCAGTGGGACGGACAGGGGGAGGCTTAATTCACCCCTCCACTTT